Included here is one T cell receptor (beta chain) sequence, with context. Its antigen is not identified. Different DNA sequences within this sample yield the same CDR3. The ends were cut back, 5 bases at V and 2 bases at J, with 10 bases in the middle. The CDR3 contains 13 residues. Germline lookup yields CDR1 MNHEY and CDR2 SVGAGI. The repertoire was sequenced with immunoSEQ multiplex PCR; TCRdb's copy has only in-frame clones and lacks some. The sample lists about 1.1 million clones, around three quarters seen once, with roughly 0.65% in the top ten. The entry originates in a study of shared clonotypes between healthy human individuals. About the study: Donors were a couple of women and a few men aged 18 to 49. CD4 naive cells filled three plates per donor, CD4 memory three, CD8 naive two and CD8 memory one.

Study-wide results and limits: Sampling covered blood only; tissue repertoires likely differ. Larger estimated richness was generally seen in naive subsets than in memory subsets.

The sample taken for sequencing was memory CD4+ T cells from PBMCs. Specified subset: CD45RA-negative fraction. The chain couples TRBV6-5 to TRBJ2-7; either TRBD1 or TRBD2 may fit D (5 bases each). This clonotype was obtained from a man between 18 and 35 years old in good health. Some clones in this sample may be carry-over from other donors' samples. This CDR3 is CASSPGTPYEQYF. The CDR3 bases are TGTGCCAGCAGTCCGGGGACCCCCTACGAGCAGTACTTC.